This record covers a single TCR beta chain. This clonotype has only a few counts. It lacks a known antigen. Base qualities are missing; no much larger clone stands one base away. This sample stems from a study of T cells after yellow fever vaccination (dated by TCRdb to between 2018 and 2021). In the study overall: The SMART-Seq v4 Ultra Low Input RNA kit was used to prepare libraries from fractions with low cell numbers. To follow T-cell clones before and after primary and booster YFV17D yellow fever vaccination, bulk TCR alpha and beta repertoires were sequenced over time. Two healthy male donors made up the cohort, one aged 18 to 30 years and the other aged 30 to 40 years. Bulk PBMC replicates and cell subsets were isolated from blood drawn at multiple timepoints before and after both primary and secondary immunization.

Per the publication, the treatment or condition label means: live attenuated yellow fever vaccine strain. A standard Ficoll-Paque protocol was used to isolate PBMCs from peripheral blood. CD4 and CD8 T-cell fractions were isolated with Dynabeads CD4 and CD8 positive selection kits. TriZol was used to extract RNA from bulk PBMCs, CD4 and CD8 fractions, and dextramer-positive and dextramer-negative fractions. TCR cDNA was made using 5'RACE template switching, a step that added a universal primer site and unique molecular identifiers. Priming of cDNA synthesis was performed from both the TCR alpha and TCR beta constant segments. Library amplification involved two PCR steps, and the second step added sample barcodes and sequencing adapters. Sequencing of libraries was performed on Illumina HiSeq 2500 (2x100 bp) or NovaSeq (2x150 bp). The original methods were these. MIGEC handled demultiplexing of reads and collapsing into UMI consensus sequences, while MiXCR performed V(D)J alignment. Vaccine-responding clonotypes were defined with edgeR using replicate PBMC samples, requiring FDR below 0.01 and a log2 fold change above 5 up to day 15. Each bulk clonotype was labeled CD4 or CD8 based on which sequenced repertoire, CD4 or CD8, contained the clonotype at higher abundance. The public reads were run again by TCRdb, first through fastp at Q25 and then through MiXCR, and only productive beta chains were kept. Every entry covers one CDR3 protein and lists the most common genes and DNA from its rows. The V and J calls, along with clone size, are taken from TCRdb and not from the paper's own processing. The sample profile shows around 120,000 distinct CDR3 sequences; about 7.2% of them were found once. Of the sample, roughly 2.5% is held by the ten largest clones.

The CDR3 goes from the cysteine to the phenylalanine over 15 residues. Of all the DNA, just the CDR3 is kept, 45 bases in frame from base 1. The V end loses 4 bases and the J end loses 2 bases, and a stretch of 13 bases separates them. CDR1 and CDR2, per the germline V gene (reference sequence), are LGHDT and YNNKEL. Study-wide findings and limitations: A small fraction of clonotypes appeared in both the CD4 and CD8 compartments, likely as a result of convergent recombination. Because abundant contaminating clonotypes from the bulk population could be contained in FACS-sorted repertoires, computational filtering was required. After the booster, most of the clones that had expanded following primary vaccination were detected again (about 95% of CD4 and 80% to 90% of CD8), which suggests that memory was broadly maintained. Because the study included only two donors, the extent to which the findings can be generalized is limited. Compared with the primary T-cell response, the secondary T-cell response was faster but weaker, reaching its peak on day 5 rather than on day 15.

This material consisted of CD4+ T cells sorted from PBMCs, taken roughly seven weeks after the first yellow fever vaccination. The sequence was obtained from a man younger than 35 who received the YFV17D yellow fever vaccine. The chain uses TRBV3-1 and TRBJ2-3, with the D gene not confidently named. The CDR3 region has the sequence CASSPRLETTDTQYF. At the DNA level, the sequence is TGTGCCAGCAGCCCTCGGCTGGAGACCACAGATACGCAGTATTTT.